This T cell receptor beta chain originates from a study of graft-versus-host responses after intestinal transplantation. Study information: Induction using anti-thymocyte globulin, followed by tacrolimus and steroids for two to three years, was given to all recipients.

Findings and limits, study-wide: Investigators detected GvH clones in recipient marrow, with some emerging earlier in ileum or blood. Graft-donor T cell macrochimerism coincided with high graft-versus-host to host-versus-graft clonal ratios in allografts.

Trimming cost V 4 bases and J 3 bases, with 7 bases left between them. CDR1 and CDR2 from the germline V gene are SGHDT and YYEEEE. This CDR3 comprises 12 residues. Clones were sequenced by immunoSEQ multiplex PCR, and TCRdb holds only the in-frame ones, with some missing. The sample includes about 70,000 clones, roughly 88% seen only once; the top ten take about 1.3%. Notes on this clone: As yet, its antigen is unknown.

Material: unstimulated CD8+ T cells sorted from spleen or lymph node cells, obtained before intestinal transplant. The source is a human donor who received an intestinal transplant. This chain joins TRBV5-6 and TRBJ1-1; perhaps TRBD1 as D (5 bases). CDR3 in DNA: TGTGCCAGCAGCACGGGGGACACTGAAGCTTTCTTT. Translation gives CASSTGDTEAFF.